The 9 T cell receptor beta chains below all came from one sample that was sequenced in a study of cytomegalovirus exposure and HLA in healthy donors. The primer mix had 60 Vbeta and 13 Jbeta primers. Method: immunoSEQ multiplex PCR; TCRdb's copy keeps in-frame clones and lacks some. The repertoire consists of 100,000 to 150,000 clones, with around 73% occurring once and the leading ten covering 1.3% to 1.5%. Sequencing was carried out using PBMCs. All receptors derive from a female donor in good health and CMV-seronegative.

The CDR3 DNA follows: TGTGCCAGCTCACCCGGACAGGGGGGACTCTACGAGCAGTACTTC. The encoded protein is CASSPGQGGLYEQYF. This sequence joins TRBV18 and TRBJ2-7, with 10 positions matching TRBD1. V was pared by 3 bases and J by 3 bases, with 5 bases of the junction left unmatched. Looked up from germline, CDR1 is KGHSH and CDR2 is LQKENI. The CDR3 length is 15 residues.

The chain couples TRBV27 to TRBJ2-3; possible D gene TRBD2, 5 bases. CDR3 size: 16 residues. The germline V and J ends were trimmed by 5 bases and 0 bases, with 15 bases remaining between them. Germline values: CDR1 MNHEY, CDR2 SMNVEV (reference sequence). The CDR3 protein is CASSPRRLASTDTQYF. The CDR3 DNA reads TGTGCCAGCAGTCCCCGGAGGCTAGCAAGCACAGATACGCAGTATTTT.

Points on this clone: At one end the junction does not follow the germline gene, possibly because of a read error. The sample has other DNA sequences that encode this CDR3 too. The chain recombines TRBV7-8 with TRBJ2-7, with 12 positions matching TRBD2. Germline CDR1 is SGHVS and CDR2 is FQNEAQ. The CDR3 contains 16 residues. For the CDR3, the DNA is TGCGCCACCAATAGGGGGCTAGCGGGAGGGGGATACGAGCAGTACTTC. Amino acids: CATNRGLAGGGYEQYF.

The CDR3 sequence is CASSTNRQESSYNEQFF. The CDR3, as DNA: TGTGCCAGTAGTACCAACCGACAGGAGAGCTCCTACAATGAGCAGTTCTTC. The rearrangement joins TRBV19 to TRBJ2-1; a weak D match, TRBD1 (6 bases). The CDR3 has 17 amino acids. The germline gives CDR1 LNHDA, CDR2 SQIVND (reference sequence). The V end lost 4 bases, the J end lost 0 bases, and 16 bases lay between the germline ends.

This sequence joins TRBV7-9 and TRBJ2-2, with 8 bases that match TRBD1. Germline CDR1 SEHNR, CDR2 FQNEAQ (reference sequence). V lost 1 base, J lost 16 bases, and 8 bases stayed unmatched. The CDR3 runs to 13 residues. As DNA, the CDR3 is TGTGCCAGCAGCTTAGGGGGACAGGTGGATCCGTTTTTT. It is translated as CASSLGGQVDPFF.

CDR3 in amino acids: CAYFSGRAATGELFF. CDR3 DNA sequence: TGTGCCTACTTTAGCGGGAGGGCCGCTACCGGGGAGCTGTTTTTT. V and J are TRBV30 and TRBJ2-2; 11 nucleotides line up with TRBD2. This CDR3 has 15 amino acids. Germline loops: CDR1 GTSNPN, CDR2 SVGIG (reference sequence). Trimming took 7 bases from V and 5 from J; bases not matched to a gene: 9.

This chain connects TRBV7-2 to TRBJ2-7, with D tentatively TRBD1 (6 bases). Germline V gives CDR1 SGHTA, CDR2 FQGNSA. The CDR3 spans 14 residues. Trimming removed 5 bases at V and 6 bases at J, with 17 bases between. The CDR3 coding sequence is TGTGCCAGCAGCAAAAACCCAGGGGCTGGCGAGCAGTACTTC. It specifies CASSKNPGAGEQYF.

This chain uses TRBV4-1 with TRBJ2-6, with 9 positions matching TRBD1. V lost 6 bases and J lost 2; bases outside the gene matches: 5. The CDR3 totals 16 residues. The germline V gene encodes CDR1 MGHRA and CDR2 YSYEKL. The CDR3 nucleotides read TGCGCCAGCAGAGGCCGACAGGGGGCTGGGGCCAACGTCCTGACTTTC. Protein sequence: CASRGRQGAGANVLTF.

The chain links TRBV10-3 to TRBJ1-5, with no clear D. The length of the CDR3 is 16 residues. V was shortened by 0 bases and J by 2 bases, with 11 bases between the two germline ends. Per germline, CDR1 ENHRY and CDR2 SYGVKD. CDR3 sequence: CAISESAGSGNQPQHF. CDR3 sequence (DNA): TGTGCCATCAGTGAGTCGGCGGGGAGCGGCAATCAGCCCCAGCATTTT.